The 28 T cell receptor beta chains listed next were all sequenced from one sample in a study of T cell repertoires in cytomegalovirus infection. TCRdb reanalysed the reads using MiXCR and keeps one entry per CDR3 protein. The repertoire holds fewer than 550,000 distinct CDR3 sequences, with about 26% as singletons. Sequencing used PBMCs. The receptors here all came from a human donor in good health (CMV status not recorded). Some clones in this sample may be carry-over from other donors' samples.

This clonotype was counted between two and nine times. The rearrangement links TRBV7-2 to TRBJ2-3; D is undetermined. The V gene's germline CDR1 is SGHTA and CDR2 FQGNSA. The CDR3 sequence is 16 residues long. Trimming removed 0 bases from V and 0 bases from J, with 10 bases in between. The CDR3 protein is CASSLAPALSTDTQYF. In nucleotides, the CDR3 is TGTGCCAGCAGCTTAGCGCCAGCTTTGAGCACAGATACGCAGTATTTT.

The chain links TRBV6-5 to TRBJ2-1, with a possible D match to TRBD1 (6 bases). The germline V gene has CDR1 MNHEY and CDR2 SVGAGI. The V end lost 2 bases, the J end lost 7 bases, and 9 bases lay between the germline ends. This CDR3 is 13 amino acids long. In DNA, the CDR3 is TGTGCCAGCAGTTACACAAGGGGGAATGAGCAGTTCTTC. It encodes CASSYTRGNEQFF.

The chain links TRBV5-6 to TRBJ2-1; 7 bases agree with TRBD1. This CDR3 has 16 residues. CDR1 SGHDT and CDR2 YYEEEE come from the germline V gene. Trimming cost V 4 bases and J 0 bases; bases outside gene matches: 7. CDR3 sequence reads: CASSQTTGSSYNEQFF. The CDR3 nucleotides read TGTGCCAGCAGCCAGACGACAGGGAGCTCCTACAATGAGCAGTTCTTC.

This clonotype was found once. This chain connects TRBV10-3 to TRBJ2-7; maybe TRBD1 (6 bases). Germline assignment: CDR1 ENHRY and CDR2 SYGVKD. This CDR3 is built from 12 residues. With 4 bases removed from V and 3 bases from J, the gap between germline ends came to 7 bases. This CDR3 is CAISGTDYEQYF. The DNA for the CDR3 is TGTGCCATCAGTGGGACAGACTACGAGCAGTACTTC.

The J gene is TRBJ1-6, the V gene TRBV7-3, with D tentatively TRBD1 (6 bases). This CDR3 contains 14 residues. Germline V lookup: CDR1 SGHTA, CDR2 FQGTGA. Trimming stripped 2 bases from V and 11 bases from J, with 13 bases between. The CDR3 region has the DNA TGTGCCAGCAGCTTAGGGGCAGGGGAGGCACCCCTCCACTTT. This gives the protein CASSLGAGEAPLHF.

The chain has TRBV25-1 and TRBJ2-7, with 11 bases fitting TRBD2. This CDR3 is built from 15 residues. CDR1 is MGHDK, CDR2 SYGVNS, per germline. The V segment lost 5 bases and the J segment 5 bases; nucleotides outside the gene matches: 8. CDR3 in DNA: TGTGCCAGCAGTTCCGGGACTAGCGGCCCCCACGAGCAGTACTTC. It is translated as CASSSGTSGPHEQYF.

This chain uses TRBV20-1 with TRBJ2-3; TRBD2 is a possible D gene (5 bases). Germline V gene sequence: CDR1 DFQATT, CDR2 SNEGSKA (reference sequence). The V end was cut by 3 bases, the J end by 5 bases, with 18 bases between. This CDR3 has 15 amino acids. This CDR3 is CSASRIRGLEDTQYF. The CDR3 DNA sequence: TGCAGTGCTAGTCGTATCCGCGGGCTGGAAGATACGCAGTATTTT.

Many counts were recorded for this clonotype. This chain links TRBV7-2 with TRBJ2-1; 12 bases map to TRBD2. The germline CDR1 and CDR2 sequences are SGHTA and FQGNSA. The V gene end was trimmed by 5 bases and the J gene end by 6 bases; junction bases not matched to a gene: 5. The CDR3 runs to 15 residues. CDR3 in DNA: TGTGCCAGCAGCGGAAGGACTAGCGGGGCCAATGAGCAGTTCTTC. Its protein is CASSGRTSGANEQFF.

The V call is TRBV20-1, the J call TRBJ1-5, with a possible D match to TRBD1 (5 bases). Germline CDR1 is DFQATT and CDR2 is SNEGSKA (reference sequence). V lost 2 bases, J lost 6 bases, and 11 bases lay in between. The CDR3 extends over 13 amino acids. The CDR3 sequence: CSARRGNGQPQHF. The CDR3 region has the DNA TGCAGTGCTAGAAGGGGTAACGGTCAGCCCCAGCATTTT.

This clonotype was recorded at least ten times. This chain uses TRBV7-2 with TRBJ2-3; unclear D gene. There are 14 residues in the CDR3. V was pared by 1 base and J by 0 bases, with 5 bases between. Germline CDR1 and CDR2: SGHTA and FQGNSA. The CDR3 DNA follows: TGTGCCAGCAGCTTAGGGTTTAGCACAGATACGCAGTATTTT. Translating it yields CASSLGFSTDTQYF.

The rearrangement joins TRBV19 to TRBJ2-7, with 9 bases lining up with TRBD2. The V gene's germline CDR1 is LNHDA and CDR2 SQIVND (reference sequence). This CDR3 has 15 amino acids. Losses at the gene ends were 3 bases for V and 5 bases for J; bases not matched to a gene: 8. The DNA for the CDR3 is TGTGCCAGTAGTATGGGAAGCGGGAGGATCGACGAGCAGTACTTC. It is translated as CASSMGSGRIDEQYF.

This clonotype was seen repeatedly, ten times or more. This chain uses TRBV7-8 with TRBJ1-1, with D maybe TRBD1 (5 bases). CDR3 length equals 15 residues. Trimming removed 10 bases from V and 5 bases from J, with 23 bases in between. The germline V gene has CDR1 SGHVS and CDR2 FQNEAQ. The DNA of the CDR3 is TGTGCCACCCATTCGGCCCCGGGTACAGGAACTGAAGCTTTCTTT. Residues: CATHSAPGTGTEAFF. Using reference TRBV7-8 and TRBJ1-1 for the parts outside the CDR3, the full variable domain is GAGVSQSPRYKVAKRGQDVALRCDPISGHVSLFWYQQALGQGPEFLTYFQNEAQLDKSGLPSDRFFAERPEGSVSTLKIQRTQQEDSAVYLCATHSAPGTGTEAFFGQGTRLTVV.

This clonotype was observed a handful of times. The rearrangement links TRBV7-9 to TRBJ1-3, with D unresolved. The CDR3 runs 15 residues. Germline assignment: CDR1 SEHNR and CDR2 FQNEAQ (reference sequence). With 6 bases removed from V and 0 bases from J, the gap between germline ends came to 12 bases. CDR3 amino acids: CASRSLASSGNTIYF. The CDR3, as DNA: TGTGCCAGCAGATCCCTCGCGAGCTCTGGAAACACCATATATTTT. Together with reference TRBV7-9 and TRBJ1-3, the CDR3 gives the full variable domain: DTGVSQNPRHKITKRGQNVTFRCDPISEHNRLYWYRQTLGQGPEFLTYFQNEAQLEKSRLLSDRFSAERPKGSFSTLEIQRTEQGDSAMYLCASRSLASSGNTIYFGEGSWLTVV.

This clonotype has at least ten counts. The V and J genes are TRBV7-9 and TRBJ2-1; 10 bases are a match to TRBD2. Germline V gene lookup returns CDR1 SEHNR and CDR2 FQNEAQ (reference sequence). After removal of 9 bases from V and 3 bases from J, the junction contained 2 bases not matched to a gene. This CDR3 has 13 amino acids. CDR3 sequence: CASRTSGYNEQFF. In DNA, the CDR3 is TGTGCCAGTCGGACTAGCGGCTACAATGAGCAGTTCTTC.

The chain is built from TRBV6-2 or TRBV6-3 and TRBJ2-7, with D possibly being TRBD2 (6 bases). The germline gives CDR1 MNHEY, CDR2 SVGEGT. The CDR3 extends over 13 amino acids. The germline V and J ends were trimmed by 5 bases and 3 bases, with 11 bases remaining between them. This chain's CDR3 is CASSRAGSYEQYF. The CDR3 bases are TGTGCCAGCAGTCGCGCCGGGAGCTACGAGCAGTACTTC.

The chain links TRBV6-5 to TRBJ2-7; D is perhaps TRBD2 (7 bases). The CDR3 sequence is 15 residues long. The V gene lost 0 bases and the J gene lost 2 bases, with 11 bases spanning the gap. The V gene's germline CDR1 is MNHEY and CDR2 SVGAGI. CDR3 sequence reads: CASSYSGGGTYEQYF. CDR3 DNA sequence: TGTGCCAGCAGTTACTCGGGCGGGGGCACCTACGAGCAGTACTTC.

This clonotype was counted only a few times. This chain links TRBV30 with TRBJ1-4; D call uncertain. Germline V lookup: CDR1 GTSNPN, CDR2 SVGIG (reference sequence). The CDR3 is made up of 18 amino acids. The V end lost 0 bases, the J end lost 1 base, and 18 bases lay between the germline ends. DNA for the CDR3: TGTGCCTGGAGTGTACTCATGGGAAAAAAGCGAACTAATGAAAAACTGTTTTTT. It encodes CAWSVLMGKKRTNEKLFF.

A few counts support this clonotype. V gene TRBV4-1 combines with J gene TRBJ2-7; no reliable D call. Germline V CDR1 and CDR2: MGHRA, YSYEKL. V was clipped by 1 base and J by 1 base, with 8 bases between them. The CDR3 contains 14 residues. CDR3 nucleotide sequence: TGCGCCAGCAGCCAAGCGACGGTATCCTACGAGCAGTACTTC. Its translation: CASSQATVSYEQYF.

The table lists this clonotype with many counts. The chain uses TRBV11-2 and TRBJ2-7, with D tentatively TRBD2 (5 bases). The V end was cut by 1 base, the J end by 3 bases, with 7 bases between. The CDR3 consists of 13 residues. Germline lookup yields CDR1 SGHAT and CDR2 FQNNGV. CDR3 residues: CASSLGTDYEQYF. The CDR3 coding sequence is TGTGCCAGCAGCTTAGGGACTGACTACGAGCAGTACTTC.

This clonotype was detected only a few times. This chain joins TRBV12-3 or TRBV12-4 and TRBJ2-7, with 7 bases matching TRBD1. The trim removed 7 bases at V and 2 bases at J, leaving 11 bases unmatched. CDR3 length: 15 residues. Here the CDR3 DNA reads TGTGCCAGCACCTTACGGGGACAGCGTACCTACGAGCAGTACTTC. This sequence encodes CASTLRGQRTYEQYF.

At least ten counts were recorded for this clonotype. The V call is TRBV7-2, the J call TRBJ1-2, with D possibly TRBD1 on 5 matching bases. Trimming cost V 5 bases and J 3 bases, with 16 bases left between them. CDR3 length: 15 amino acids. The V gene's germline CDR1 is SGHTA and CDR2 FQGNSA. CDR3 nucleotide sequence: TGTGCCAGCAGCCCCCGAACCCGACAGCACTATGGCTACACCTTC. This translates into CASSPRTRQHYGYTF. Using reference TRBV7-2 and TRBJ1-2 for the parts outside the CDR3, the full variable domain is GAGVSQSPSNKVTEKGKDVELRCDPISGHTALYWYRQSLGQGLEFLIYFQGNSAPDKSGLPSDRFSAERTGGSVSTLTIQRTQQEDSAVYLCASSPRTRQHYGYTFGSGTRLTVV.

This clonotype was detected many times. The gene calls are TRBV7-2 and TRBJ2-5; D gene unclear. Germline V lookup: CDR1 SGHTA, CDR2 FQGNSA. This CDR3 has 14 amino acids. Trimming took 1 base from V and 1 from J, leaving 7 bases between them. The CDR3 DNA sequence: TGTGCCAGCAGCTTAGTCGGTAGCCAAGAGACCCAGTACTTC. Translated, it gives CASSLVGSQETQYF.

This clonotype was counted between two and nine times. The gene calls are TRBV19 and TRBJ1-1; D gene unclear. V was clipped by 8 bases and J by 0 bases, with 7 bases between them. The CDR3 length is 12 residues. Germline V gene lookup returns CDR1 LNHDA and CDR2 SQIVND (reference sequence). For the CDR3, the DNA is TGTGCCAGTCGTAGTATGAACACTGAAGCTTTCTTT. This gives the protein CASRSMNTEAFF.

This clonotype was seen only a few times. V and J are TRBV7-2 and TRBJ1-1; 7 bases fit TRBD1. With V trimmed by 5 bases and J by 4 bases, 4 bases remained unmatched. The V gene's germline CDR1 is SGHTA and CDR2 FQGNSA. There are 13 residues in the CDR3. CDR3 bases: TGTGCCAGCAGCCCTGACAGGGTCACTGAAGCTTTCTTT. Protein product: CASSPDRVTEAFF.

This clonotype was found a few times. The chain joins TRBV7-9 to TRBJ1-2; D unresolved. The CDR3 extends over 14 amino acids. V was cut by 5 bases and J by 4 bases, with 14 bases left in between. The germline V gene encodes CDR1 SEHNR and CDR2 FQNEAQ (reference sequence). CDR3 sequence (DNA): TGTGCCAGCAGCACGTCGTGGGCGTTCTATGGCTACACCTTC. It codes for CASSTSWAFYGYTF.

V is TRBV6-2 or TRBV6-3 and J is TRBJ2-3; 8 positions agree with TRBD1. J was trimmed by 3 bases and V by 5 bases; bases with no gene match: 7. CDR3 length equals 15 residues. CDR1 and CDR2 from the germline V gene are MNHEY and SVGEGT. In DNA, the CDR3 is TGTGCCAGCAGTCAGAGACAGGGGAGGACAGATACGCAGTATTTT. Translation gives CASSQRQGRTDTQYF.

The J gene is TRBJ2-2, the V gene TRBV20-1; D unresolved. This CDR3 has 12 amino acids. V gave up 7 bases and J gave up 1 base, with 7 bases separating them. Looked up from germline, CDR1 is DFQATT and CDR2 is SNEGSKA (reference sequence). CDR3: CSGQRNTGELFF. In DNA form, the CDR3 reads TGCAGTGGGCAGCGGAACACCGGGGAGCTGTTTTTT.

The chain employs TRBV7-9 and TRBJ2-3; D remains unclear. The CDR3 is 16 residues long. Germline V gene lookup returns CDR1 SEHNR and CDR2 FQNEAQ (reference sequence). V was clipped by 2 bases and J by 0 bases, with 12 bases between them. CDR3 residues: CASSLFSRGSTDTQYF. The CDR3, as DNA: TGTGCCAGCAGCTTATTTTCTAGAGGTAGCACAGATACGCAGTATTTT.